Listed below are T cell receptor beta chains from one sample, sequenced in a study of brain T cells in children with intractable seizures. The protocol was immunoSEQ multiplex PCR, while the TCRdb copy is restricted to in-frame clones and leaves out a portion. The data show around 41,000 clones, approximately 90% seen once. The sequences come from peripheral blood, collected at surgery. These receptors all come from a girl aged 2-10 years with tuberous sclerosis and intractable seizures. Both conserved end residues are part of each CDR3. D genes are given only for firm matches. The size entry is marked missing in some rows and otherwise reads once, few, many or a size class.

j_call: TRBJ2-3
v_call: TRBV7-7
clone_size: .
d_call: TRBD2
cdr3_aa: CASSWGGEGDTQYF
cdr3_nt: TGTGCTAGCAGCTGGGGCGGGGAGGGAGATACGCAGTATTTT

j_call: TRBJ1-5
v_call: TRBV19
clone_size: .
d_call: TRBD1
cdr3_aa: CASSRHAGGAGNQPQHF
cdr3_nt: TGTGCCAGTAGCAGACACGCAGGGGGCGCGGGCAATCAGCCCCAGCATTTT

j_call: TRBJ1-5
v_call: TRBV5-1
clone_size: once
d_call: .
cdr3_aa: CASSLGGVEGQPQHF
cdr3_nt: TGCGCCAGCAGCTTGGGGGGGGTTGAAGGTCAGCCCCAGCATTTT

j_call: TRBJ1-4
v_call: TRBV5-1
clone_size: .
d_call: .
cdr3_aa: CASSLARSPSEKLFF
cdr3_nt: TGCGCCAGCAGCTTGGCCAGGAGCCCTTCCGAAAAACTGTTTTTT

j_call: TRBJ2-2
v_call: TRBV2
clone_size: .
d_call: TRBD1
cdr3_aa: CASRDRGVNTGELFF
cdr3_nt: TGTGCCAGCAGGGACAGGGGCGTTAACACCGGGGAGCTGTTTTTT

j_call: TRBJ2-3
v_call: TRBV6-5
clone_size: .
d_call: TRBD1
cdr3_aa: CASSWPTGSKDTQYF
cdr3_nt: TGTGCCAGCAGTTGGCCGACAGGGTCTAAGGATACGCAGTATTTT

j_call: TRBJ1-2
v_call: TRBV6-6
clone_size: .
d_call: TRBD1
cdr3_aa: CASSARDRVGYTF
cdr3_nt: TGTGCCAGCAGTGCTAGGGACAGGGTTGGCTACACCTTC

j_call: TRBJ2-5
v_call: TRBV24-1
clone_size: once
d_call: .
cdr3_aa: CATSDLPGPQETQYF
cdr3_nt: TGTGCCACCAGTGATTTGCCGGGTCCCCAAGAGACCCAGTACTTC

j_call: TRBJ1-1
v_call: TRBV5-1
clone_size: .
d_call: .
cdr3_aa: CASSLEFVGRVNTEAFF
cdr3_nt: TGCGCCAGCAGCTTGGAATTCGTCGGTAGGGTGAACACTGAAGCTTTCTTT

j_call: TRBJ1-1
v_call: TRBV5-1
clone_size: .
d_call: .
cdr3_aa: CASSLPDSQEAFF
cdr3_nt: TGCGCCAGCAGCTTGCCGGACAGTCAAGAAGCTTTCTTT

j_call: TRBJ2-5
v_call: TRBV5-4
clone_size: once
d_call: TRBD1
cdr3_aa: CASSSGQGQGETQYF
cdr3_nt: TGTGCCAGCAGCTCGGGACAGGGACAAGGAGAGACCCAGTACTTC

j_call: TRBJ2-5
v_call: TRBV7-7
clone_size: .
d_call: .
cdr3_aa: CASSLGGLQETQYF
cdr3_nt: TGTGCCAGCAGCTTAGGAGGCCTCCAAGAGACCCAGTACTTC

j_call: TRBJ2-2
v_call: TRBV19
clone_size: .
d_call: TRBD1
cdr3_aa: CASSFTGGMVTGELFF
cdr3_nt: TGTGCCAGTAGTTTCACAGGGGGCATGGTAACCGGGGAGCTGTTTTTT

j_call: TRBJ2-7
v_call: TRBV5-5
clone_size: .
d_call: .
cdr3_aa: CASSLEGTDPYEQYF
cdr3_nt: TGTGCCAGCAGCTTGGAAGGGACGGACCCCTACGAGCAGTACTTC

j_call: TRBJ2-7
v_call: TRBV19
clone_size: once
d_call: TRBD2
cdr3_aa: CASTAPGGVDEQYF
cdr3_nt: TGTGCCAGTACAGCCCCGGGGGGGGTCGACGAGCAGTACTTC

j_call: TRBJ1-2
v_call: TRBV18
clone_size: .
d_call: TRBD1
cdr3_aa: CASSAGQGEGGYTF
cdr3_nt: TGTGCCAGCTCAGCGGGACAGGGGGAAGGCGGCTACACCTTC

j_call: TRBJ1-1
v_call: TRBV7-9
clone_size: .
d_call: .
cdr3_aa: CASRGPGADTEAFF
cdr3_nt: TGTGCCAGCAGGGGGCCCGGGGCGGACACTGAAGCTTTCTTT

j_call: TRBJ1-5
v_call: TRBV28
clone_size: few
d_call: .
cdr3_aa: CASSLGWAPRIMSQHF
cdr3_nt: TGTGCCAGCAGTTTAGGATGGGCCCCTAGGATCATGTCCCAGCATTTT